Listed below are T cell receptor beta chains from one sample, sequenced in a study of T cells after yellow fever vaccination. TCRdb reprocessed the 5' RACE reads via MiXCR and lists one record per CDR3 protein. The sample shows approximately 160,000 distinct CDR3 sequences, roughly 6.2% of them seen only once. The sample consisted of CD4+ T cells sorted from PBMCs, taken on the day of the first yellow fever vaccination. The receptor source for this set is a man between 18 and 29 years old who received the YFV17D yellow fever vaccine. Each CDR3 is given with its conserved first and last residue. Fields, in order: V gene, J gene, CDR3 length, D gene, CDR3 protein. D genes are given only for firm matches.

v_call: TRBV5-6; j_call: TRBJ1-5; cdr3_length: 15; d_call: -; cdr3_aa: CASSLAGQGNQPQHF
v_call: TRBV2; j_call: TRBJ1-6; cdr3_length: 14; d_call: -; cdr3_aa: CASRVASGGSPLHF
v_call: TRBV12-3/TRBV12-4; j_call: TRBJ1-5; cdr3_length: 15; d_call: -; cdr3_aa: CASSWVGGGNQPQHF
v_call: TRBV7-2; j_call: TRBJ2-3; cdr3_length: 14; d_call: -; cdr3_aa: CASRNRVDTDTQYF
v_call: TRBV11-2; j_call: TRBJ1-4; cdr3_length: 14; d_call: -; cdr3_aa: CASSLGEWAEKLFF
v_call: TRBV4-3; j_call: TRBJ2-2; cdr3_length: 18; d_call: -; cdr3_aa: CASSQQLSGTLNTGELFF
v_call: TRBV6-1; j_call: TRBJ1-2; cdr3_length: 13; d_call: -; cdr3_aa: CASGADRNYGYTF
v_call: TRBV5-1; j_call: TRBJ1-2; cdr3_length: 14; d_call: -; cdr3_aa: CASSPGRAPYGYTF
v_call: TRBV20-1; j_call: TRBJ2-5; cdr3_length: 14; d_call: -; cdr3_aa: CSASNLTGWETQYF
v_call: TRBV12-3/TRBV12-4; j_call: TRBJ2-3; cdr3_length: 14; d_call: -; cdr3_aa: CASSPGGGIDTQYF
v_call: TRBV7-2; j_call: TRBJ2-6; cdr3_length: 15; d_call: -; cdr3_aa: CASSLGLSGANVLTF
v_call: TRBV30; j_call: TRBJ2-3; cdr3_length: 13; d_call: -; cdr3_aa: CAWSAGAGDTQYF
v_call: TRBV7-8; j_call: TRBJ1-5; cdr3_length: 16; d_call: -; cdr3_aa: CASSSLPGGTDQPQHF
v_call: TRBV3-1; j_call: TRBJ2-1; cdr3_length: 12; d_call: -; cdr3_aa: CASSQAETKRFF
v_call: TRBV5-1; j_call: TRBJ2-4; cdr3_length: 14; d_call: -; cdr3_aa: CASRGLGAKNIQYF
v_call: TRBV6-5; j_call: TRBJ2-2; cdr3_length: 17; d_call: TRBD2; cdr3_aa: CASNSPRRGGGTGELFF
v_call: TRBV6-5; j_call: TRBJ1-2; cdr3_length: 16; d_call: -; cdr3_aa: CASSPNPLGAASGYTF
v_call: TRBV5-1; j_call: TRBJ2-2; cdr3_length: 17; d_call: TRBD1; cdr3_aa: CASSLGTGALNTGELFF
v_call: TRBV5-6; j_call: TRBJ2-1; cdr3_length: 11; d_call: -; cdr3_aa: CASRQYNEQFF
v_call: TRBV20-1; j_call: TRBJ2-7; cdr3_length: 12; d_call: -; cdr3_aa: CSAGTYSYEQYF
v_call: TRBV4-2; j_call: TRBJ2-3; cdr3_length: 13; d_call: -; cdr3_aa: CASSQDLADTQYF
v_call: TRBV11-2; j_call: TRBJ1-4; cdr3_length: 14; d_call: -; cdr3_aa: CASSLERQAWRLFF
v_call: TRBV6-2/TRBV6-3; j_call: TRBJ1-2; cdr3_length: 13; d_call: -; cdr3_aa: CASSREINYGYTF